This TCR beta chain was observed in a study of a mutant IDH1 vaccine in newly diagnosed glioma. CDR3 length equals 15 residues. V was clipped by 4 bases and J by 4 bases; unmatched bases: 6. The germline gives CDR1 SQVTM, CDR2 ANQGSEA. Sample time point: baseline, week 1 (first vaccination visit). Treatment specified: pre-vaccination baseline after standard-of-care therapy. Assay used: immunoSEQ multiplex PCR; TCRdb lists only in-frame clones, some missing. The table shows over 30,000 clones, with 80% to 85% occurring only once. This receptor was identified in a man aged 50 or older with glioma. Some clones in this sample may be carry-over from other donors' samples. The sample consisted of peripheral blood mononuclear cells (PBMCs), taken from a glioma patient treated with radiotherapy, temozolomide or both. This chain connects TRBV29-1 to TRBJ2-6; 8 bases match TRBD2. This chain's CDR3 is CSVAPGGTGANVLTF. The CDR3 nucleotides read TGCAGCGTTGCCCCGGGAGGGACCGGGGCCAACGTCCTGACTTTC.